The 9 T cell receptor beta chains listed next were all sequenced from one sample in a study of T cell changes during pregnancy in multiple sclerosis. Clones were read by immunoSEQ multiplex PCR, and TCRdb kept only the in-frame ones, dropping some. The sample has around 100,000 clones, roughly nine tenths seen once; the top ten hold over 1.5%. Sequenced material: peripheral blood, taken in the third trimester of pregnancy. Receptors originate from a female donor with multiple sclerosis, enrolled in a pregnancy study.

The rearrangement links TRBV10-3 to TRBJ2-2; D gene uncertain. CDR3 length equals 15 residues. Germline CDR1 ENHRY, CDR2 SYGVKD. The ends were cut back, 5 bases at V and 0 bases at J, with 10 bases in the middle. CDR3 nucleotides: TGTGCCATCAGTCCAGGCGTTACGAACACCGGGGAGCTGTTTTTT. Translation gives CAISPGVTNTGELFF.

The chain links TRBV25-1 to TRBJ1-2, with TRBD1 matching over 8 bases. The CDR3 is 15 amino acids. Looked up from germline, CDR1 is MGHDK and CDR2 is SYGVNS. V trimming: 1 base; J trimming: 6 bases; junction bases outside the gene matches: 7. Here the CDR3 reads CASSELTGADHGYTF. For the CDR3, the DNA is TGTGCCAGCAGTGAATTGACAGGGGCTGATCATGGCTACACCTTC.

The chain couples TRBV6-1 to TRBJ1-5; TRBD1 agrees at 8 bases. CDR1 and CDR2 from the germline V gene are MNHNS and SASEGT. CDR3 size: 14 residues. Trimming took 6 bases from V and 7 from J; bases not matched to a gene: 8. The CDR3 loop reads CASSEQGVGQPQHF. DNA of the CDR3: TGTGCCAGCAGCGAACAGGGGGTTGGGCAGCCCCAGCATTTT.

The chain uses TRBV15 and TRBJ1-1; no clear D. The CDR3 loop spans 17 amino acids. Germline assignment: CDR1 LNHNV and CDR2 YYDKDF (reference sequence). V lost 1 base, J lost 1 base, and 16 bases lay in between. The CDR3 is CATSRAPGPSENTEAFF. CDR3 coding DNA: TGTGCCACCAGCAGAGCTCCGGGTCCTTCGGAGAACACTGAAGCTTTCTTT.

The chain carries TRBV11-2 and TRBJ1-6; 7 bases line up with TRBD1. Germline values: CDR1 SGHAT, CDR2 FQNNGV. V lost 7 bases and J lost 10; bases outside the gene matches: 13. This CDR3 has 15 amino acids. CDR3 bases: TGTGCCAGCACCTTTGCCAACCACAGGGGCTCACCCCTCCACTTT. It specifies CASTFANHRGSPLHF.

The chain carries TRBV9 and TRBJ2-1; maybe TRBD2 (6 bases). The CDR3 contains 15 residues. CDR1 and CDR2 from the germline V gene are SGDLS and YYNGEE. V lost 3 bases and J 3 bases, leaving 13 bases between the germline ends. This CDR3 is CASSDHHSGYNEQFF. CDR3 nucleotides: TGTGCCAGCAGCGACCATCATAGCGGCTACAATGAGCAGTTCTTC.

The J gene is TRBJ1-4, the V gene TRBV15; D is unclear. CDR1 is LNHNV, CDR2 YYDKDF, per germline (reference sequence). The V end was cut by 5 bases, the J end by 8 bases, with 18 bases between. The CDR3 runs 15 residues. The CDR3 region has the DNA TGTGCCACCAGCGACGAGGAAAGCGTCGGGGAAAAACTGTTTTTT. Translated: CATSDEESVGEKLFF.

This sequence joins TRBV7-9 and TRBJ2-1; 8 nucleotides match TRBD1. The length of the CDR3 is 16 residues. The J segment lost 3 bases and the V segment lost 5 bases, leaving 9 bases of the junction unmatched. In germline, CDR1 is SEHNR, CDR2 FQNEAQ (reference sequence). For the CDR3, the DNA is TGTGCCAGCAGCCCCGGGACAGGCAAGGGCTACAATGAGCAGTTCTTC. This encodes CASSPGTGKGYNEQFF.

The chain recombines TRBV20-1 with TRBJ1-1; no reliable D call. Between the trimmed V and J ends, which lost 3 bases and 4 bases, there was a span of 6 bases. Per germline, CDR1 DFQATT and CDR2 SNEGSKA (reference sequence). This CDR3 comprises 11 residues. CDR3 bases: TGCAGTGCTAGGGAGGCCACTGAAGCTTTCTTT. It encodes CSAREATEAFF.